What follows are 10 T cell receptor beta chains derived from one specimen sequenced in a study of T-cell memory formation after mild COVID-19. TCRdb re-analysed the 5' RACE reads in MiXCR, keeping a single row per CDR3 protein. The table shows approximately 210,000 distinct CDR3 sequences, with approximately 20% occurring only once. Sequencing used PBMCs or a T cell subset sorted from them (not recorded which). The receptors derive from an adult woman who had mild COVID-19 (a few samples of this study predate the infection). Cell type and time point are not known.

The genes are TRBV25-1 and TRBJ1-1, with D possibly TRBD1 on 6 matching bases. The CDR3 is 15 amino acids. CDR1 MGHDK and CDR2 SYGVNS come from the germline V gene. V was shortened by 6 bases and J by 10 bases, with 24 bases between the two germline ends. CDR3 sequence (DNA): TGTGCCAGCAGCGGCATCGGGACACCCGAACAAAGAGCTTTCTTT. This gives the protein CASSGIGTPEQRAFF.

In this sample, this clonotype turned up a few times. V usage is TRBV7-2 and J usage is TRBJ2-3; 9 nucleotides match TRBD1. Germline V lookup: CDR1 SGHTA, CDR2 FQGNSA. There are 16 residues in the CDR3. With V trimmed by 5 bases and J by 0 bases, 6 bases remained unmatched. This CDR3 is CASSRGQGISTDTQYF. CDR3 DNA: TGTGCCAGCAGCCGCGGACAGGGGATTAGCACAGATACGCAGTATTTT.

The sample holds a few counts of this clonotype. The chain recombines TRBV23-1 with TRBJ2-7, with 12 nucleotides matching TRBD2. TRBV23-1 is flagged as an ORF with uncertain function. The J segment lost 7 bases and the V segment lost 5 bases, leaving 24 bases of the junction unmatched. The CDR3 contains 20 residues. The DNA of the CDR3 is TGCGCCAGCAGTGCAACACCCGAGGTGACTAGCGGGAGACGGTTAAGGGAGCAGTACTTC. It translates to CASSATPEVTSGRRLREQYF.

The CDR3 here is CASSLQQGAYEQYF. CDR3 coding DNA: TGTGCCAGCAGCCTTCAACAGGGGGCTTACGAGCAGTACTTC. The rearrangement links TRBV3-1 to TRBJ2-7, with TRBD1 matching 9 bases. V shed 4 bases, J shed 4 bases, and the junction held 5 bases outside the gene matches. The CDR3 extends over 14 amino acids. Germline loops: CDR1 LGHDT, CDR2 YNNKEL (reference sequence).

This chain connects TRBV29-1 to TRBJ2-7; 14 bases are shared with TRBD2. Germline lookup yields CDR1 SQVTM and CDR2 ANQGSEA. After removal of 6 bases from V and 7 bases from J, the junction contained 11 bases not matched to a gene. This CDR3 is built from 15 residues. This chain's CDR3 is CSVTTSGRGSWEQYF. The CDR3 DNA is TGCAGCGTCACGACTAGCGGGAGGGGGTCTTGGGAGCAGTACTTC.

This clonotype was seen only a few times. The chain couples TRBV6-6 to TRBJ2-2; 9 bases are a match to TRBD2. V shed 7 bases, J shed 7 bases, and the junction held 10 bases outside the gene matches. This CDR3 is 15 amino acids long. Germline CDR1 is MNHNY and CDR2 is SVGAGI (reference sequence). CDR3 DNA sequence: TGTGCCAGCAAGGACGGGACTAGCAGCAGCGGGGAGCTGTTTTTT. It encodes CASKDGTSSSGELFF.

The sample holds a few counts of this clonotype. The CDR3 here is CASSRLAGGNFEQYF. As DNA, the CDR3 is TGTGCCAGCAGCAGATTAGCGGGAGGTAACTTCGAGCAGTACTTC. The chain carries TRBV7-9 and TRBJ2-7, with TRBD2 matching 10 bases. CDR1 is SEHNR, CDR2 FQNEAQ, per germline (reference sequence). The CDR3 is 15 residues long. V was clipped by 5 bases and J by 6 bases; unmatched bases: 10.

The rearrangement joins TRBV6-1 to TRBJ2-3, with D possibly matching TRBD1 (6 bases). Looked up from germline, CDR1 is MNHNS and CDR2 is SASEGT. The V end lost 8 bases, the J end lost 3 bases, and 18 bases lay between the germline ends. The CDR3 loop spans 15 amino acids. Here the CDR3 DNA reads TGTGCCAGCGGCTACCAGGGGAGCACAACAGATACGCAGTATTTT. It codes for CASGYQGSTTDTQYF.

The CDR3 is CASSRRQGPNQPQHF. DNA for the CDR3: TGTGCCAGCAGCCGAAGACAGGGCCCCAATCAGCCCCAGCATTTT. This chain uses TRBV7-8 with TRBJ1-5; 7 bases are shared with TRBD1. Germline CDR1 reads SGHVS; CDR2 reads FQNEAQ. With V trimmed by 5 bases and J by 3 bases, 7 bases remained unmatched. This CDR3 is 15 amino acids long.

The rearrangement joins TRBV20-1 to TRBJ2-3, with D possibly matching TRBD1 (5 bases). The V end lost 6 bases, the J end lost 0 bases, and 16 bases lay between the germline ends. The CDR3 runs 15 residues. Germline lookup yields CDR1 DFQATT and CDR2 SNEGSKA (reference sequence). The CDR3 coding sequence is TGCAGTGCACCCAGGGCAGTCCGTAGCACAGATACGCAGTATTTT. It specifies CSAPRAVRSTDTQYF.